The next 8 T cell receptor beta chains were all read from a single sample in a study of human T cells and chemical hapten exposure. Time point indicated: patch test 1, 2 weeks after DPC sensitization. As for treatment: therapeutic diphenylcyclopropenone sensitization with weekly scalp DPC. TCRdb redid the calling of the RACE reads with MiXCR, one entry per CDR3 protein. The sample holds roughly 190,000 distinct CDR3 sequences, 20% to 25% seen once. This material consisted of whole blood, taken in connection with sensitization to the hapten diphenylcyclopropenone (DPC). The receptors were gathered from a woman in her forties or fifties with alopecia areata. Some clones in this sample may be carry-over from other donors' samples.

The chain is built from TRBV10-3 and TRBJ1-4; D unclear. Germline loops: CDR1 ENHRY, CDR2 SYGVKD. With 3 bases removed from V and 6 bases from J, the gap between germline ends came to 8 bases. The CDR3 is 13 residues long. CDR3 loop: CAISESLDEKLFF. CDR3 in DNA: TGTGCCATCAGTGAATCCCTAGATGAAAAACTGTTTTTT.

The chain combines TRBV3-1 with TRBJ2-7, with 7 positions matching TRBD1. The germline CDR1 and CDR2 sequences are LGHDT and YNNKEL (reference sequence). With V trimmed by 0 bases and J by 4 bases, 3 bases remained unmatched. This CDR3 spans 14 amino acids. CDR3 coding DNA: TGTGCCAGCAGCCAAGAAGGGACAGATTACGAGCAGTACTTC. Amino acid sequence: CASSQEGTDYEQYF.

The chain uses TRBV12-3 or TRBV12-4 and TRBJ2-3; TRBD1 matches 8 bases. The CDR3 totals 15 residues. Trimming removed 4 bases from V and 1 base from J; junction bases left unmatched: 4. CDR3 coding DNA: TGTGCCAGCAGTTCAGGGGGCCACCGCACAGATACGCAGTATTTT. This codes for CASSSGGHRTDTQYF.

The gene calls are TRBV10-2 and TRBJ2-7; D is unclear. V lost 4 bases to trimming and J lost 4 bases, with 8 bases between them. There are 12 residues in the CDR3. Germline assignment: CDR1 WSHSY and CDR2 SAAADI. The CDR3 is CASSGRVYEQYF. Written as DNA, the CDR3 is TGCGCCAGCAGTGGTCGGGTTTACGAGCAGTACTTC.

The rearrangement uses TRBV7-2 and TRBJ2-3; D tentatively reads TRBD1 or TRBD2 (5 bases each). V gave up 5 bases and J gave up 2 bases, with 11 bases separating them. CDR3 length: 14 residues. Looked up from germline, CDR1 is SGHTA and CDR2 is FQGNSA. CDR3 sequence reads: CASSRGTDTDTQYF. In DNA, the CDR3 is TGTGCCAGCAGCCGAGGGACCGACACAGATACGCAGTATTTT.

V usage is TRBV6-5 and J usage is TRBJ1-5; D may be TRBD1 (5 bases). The CDR3 loop spans 13 amino acids. The germline V gene encodes CDR1 MNHEY and CDR2 SVGAGI. Deletions cut 6 bases from V and 7 bases from J, with 13 bases between. The DNA for the CDR3 is TGTGCCAGCAGCAACAGGAGAGGACAGCCCCAGCATTTT. It is translated as CASSNRRGQPQHF.

CDR3 region: CASSGVGGRTGELFF. The CDR3 DNA reads as TGTGCCAGCAGTGGAGTAGGGGGCCGCACCGGGGAGCTGTTTTTT. The V call is TRBV2, the J call TRBJ2-2; TRBD1 aligns across 7 bases. This CDR3 is built from 15 residues. The V gene end was trimmed by 4 bases and the J gene end by 4 bases; junction bases not matched to a gene: 6. The germline CDR1 and CDR2 sequences are SNHLY and FYNNEI. Full variable domain (outside the CDR3, taken from reference TRBV2 and TRBJ2-2): EPEVTQTPSHQVTQMGQEVILRCVPISNHLYFYWYRQILGQKVEFLVSFYNNEISEKSEIFDDQFSVERPDGSNFTLKIRSTKLEDSAMYFCASSGVGGRTGELFFGEGSRLTVL.

V gene TRBV7-3 combines with J gene TRBJ2-2, with D perhaps being TRBD1 or TRBD2 (5 bases each). Germline assignment: CDR1 SGHTA and CDR2 FQGTGA. This CDR3 is built from 16 residues. The V end lost 0 bases, the J end lost 3 bases, and 11 bases lay between the germline ends. The chain's CDR3 is CASSLTGDPDTGELFF. The CDR3 region has the DNA TGTGCCAGCAGCTTAACCGGGGACCCGGACACCGGGGAGCTGTTTTTT.